This T cell receptor (beta chain) was profiled in a study of shared clonotypes between healthy human individuals. Study information: Researchers assigned three CD4 naive, three CD4 memory, two CD8 naive and one CD8 memory plate to each donor. Findings and caveats of the study: Tissue TCR repertoires likely differ from these blood-only repertoires. Estimated richness values were generally larger in naive subsets than in memory subsets.

A deep-level run was used for the assay. TCRdb's table, derived via immunoSEQ multiplex PCR, lists solely in-frame clones and lacks some. The sample lists roughly 1,600,000 clones; 98% were seen once. Worth noting for this clone: No antigen is known for it. A read error may produce the germline difference seen at one junction end.

This CDR3 is built from 14 residues. Germline CDR1 is SSHAT and CDR2 is FNYEAQ (reference sequence). This chain joins TRBV7-7 and TRBJ2-2; no firm D call. What was sequenced was naive CD4+ T cells sorted from blood. Regarding subset: CD45RA+ positively selected. This TCR came from a man aged 30 to 39 in good health. The CDR3 loop is CASSPGPERRELFF. In nucleotides, the CDR3 is TGTGCTAGCAGTCCCGGTCCTGAACGAAGGGAGCTGTTTTTT.